A single sample gave rise to the 7 T cell receptor beta chains below, sequenced in a study of identical twins' blood T cells. TCRdb fed the 5' RACE reads into MiXCR, producing one record per CDR3 protein. The table records about 370,000 distinct CDR3 sequences, about 28% of them present only once. Input material: PBMCs. The receptor set was obtained from a woman between 18 and 55 years old in good health.

The J gene is TRBJ1-3, the V gene TRBV7-8; D call uncertain. Trimming took off 1 base at V and 2 bases at J, with 15 bases between the two ends. Germline values: CDR1 SGHVS, CDR2 FQNEAQ. The CDR3 contains 17 residues. The CDR3 DNA follows: TGTGCCAGCAGCTTAGGTACCGCCGTGAGGCCTGGAAACACCATATATTTT. Its protein product is CASSLGTAVRPGNTIYF.

This clonotype was seen only a few times. The genes are TRBV20-1 and TRBJ1-2; D is possibly TRBD1 (5 bases). The length of the CDR3 is 14 residues. CDR1 DFQATT and CDR2 SNEGSKA come from the germline V gene (reference sequence). The germline V and J ends were trimmed by 3 bases and 7 bases, with 18 bases remaining between them. The CDR3 DNA reads TGCAGTGCTAGTGACCCGGGGGTGGCCGGTGGCTACACCTTC. It translates to CSASDPGVAGGYTF.

Notes on this clonotype: A clone one base away is much larger, so this may be a read error. The chain is built from TRBV29-1 and TRBJ2-2; D is undetermined. The germline V gene has CDR1 SQVTM and CDR2 ANQGSEA. The CDR3 sequence is 15 residues long. V lost 5 bases, J lost 6 bases, and 19 bases lay in between. In DNA, the CDR3 is TGCAGCGTTAAACAATGTCCGGGTAAAGCCGGGGAGCTGTTTTTT. This encodes CSVKQCPGKAGELFF.

With regard to this clonotype: Without the conserved terminal phenylalanine or tryptophan, this CDR3 likely stems from a read error. V usage is TRBV29-1 and J usage is TRBJ1-2; a possible D gene is TRBD1 (6 bases). Trimming removed 6 bases from V and 0 bases from J, with 20 bases in between. The CDR3 spans 16 residues. Germline V lookup: CDR1 SQVTM, CDR2 ANQGSEA. The chain's CDR3 is CSVQSAGAISNYGYTL. The CDR3 nucleotides read TGCAGCGTCCAAAGCGCAGGGGCAATATCTAACTATGGCTACACCTTG.

The chain uses TRBV29-1 and TRBJ2-3, with 10 positions matching TRBD1. Germline trimming cut 1 base from V and 6 bases from J; bases unmatched to any gene: 4. The CDR3 consists of 14 residues. Looked up from germline, CDR1 is SQVTM and CDR2 is ANQGSEA. The CDR3 DNA reads as TGCAGCGTTGAAGGGGGGACAGGGGTGGATACGCAGTATTTT. Protein: CSVEGGTGVDTQYF.

Details on this clonotype: The junction shows a germline mismatch at one end, possibly a read error. The chain is built from TRBV13 and TRBJ2-7, with D uncertain. The CDR3 sequence is 13 residues long. The germline V gene has CDR1 PRHDT and CDR2 FYEKMQ (reference sequence). CDR3 bases: TGTGCCAGCGGCTTCGTTCGAGAGTACGAGCAGTACTTC. As protein: CASGFVREYEQYF. The variable domain in full, with the rest retrieved from reference TRBV13 and TRBJ2-7, is AAGVIQSPRHLIKEKRETATLKCYPIPRHDTVYWYQQGPGQDPQFLISFYEKMQSDKGSIPDRFSAQQFSDYHSELNMSSLELGDSALYFCASGFVREYEQYFGPGTRLTVT.

The chain uses TRBV20-1 and TRBJ2-1, with 10 bases fitting TRBD2. J was trimmed by 8 bases and V by 5 bases; bases with no gene match: 12. Germline lookup yields CDR1 DFQATT and CDR2 SNEGSKA (reference sequence). The CDR3 runs to 15 residues. In DNA form, the CDR3 reads TGCAGTGCTCTCCTTCTAGCGGGAGATGGAGATGAGCAGTTCTTC. Residues: CSALLLAGDGDEQFF.